The subject of this entry is one TCR beta chain. As processed by the authors: It was from reference gene primer amplification that nucleated cell counts were estimated. Sequencing used immunoSEQ multiplex PCR; TCRdb keeps in-frame clones, though not all of them. V, J and clone size are those of that table, while D and trimming were read from the DNA. Here the sample spans roughly 150,000 clones, around 87% being singletons. This entry comes from a study of blood T cell repertoires in COVID-19. About the study: Sample material is recorded as cDNA or gDNA derived from T cells, B-cell-depleted T cells, or PBMCs.

The germline V and J ends were trimmed by 5 bases and 3 bases, with 5 bases remaining between them. The CDR3 loop spans 12 amino acids. The germline V gene has CDR1 MNHEY and CDR2 SVGAGI. The receptor was isolated from an elderly woman with COVID-19, enrolled during active disease. Material: peripheral blood. The V call is TRBV6-5, the J call TRBJ2-1; unclear D gene. The CDR3 bases are TGTGCCAGCAGTCCGAGCTACAATGAGCAGTTCTTC. It is translated as CASSPSYNEQFF.